The present T cell receptor beta chain was sequenced within a study of cytomegalovirus exposure and HLA in healthy donors. Both 60 Vbeta primers and 13 Jbeta primers went into the PCR. Assay: immunoSEQ multiplex PCR; the TCRdb copy retains only in-frame clones and omits some. In the table there are over 95,000 clones, about 80% of which are singletons. CDR1 is SGHNT, CDR2 YENEEA, per germline. V shed 5 bases and J shed 1 base, with 11 bases lying between them. CDR3 size: 14 residues. The rearrangement links TRBV11-3 to TRBJ1-1; possibly TRBD1 for D (6 bases). This TCR derives from a man aged 35 to 55 in good health and CMV-seronegative. Sequenced input: PBMCs. CDR3 coding DNA: TGTGCCAGCAGCATCCAGGGGCAGAACACTGAAGCTTTCTTT. Translating it yields CASSIQGQNTEAFF.